This passage covers 26 T cell receptor beta chains from one sample sequenced in a study of T cell repertoires in cytomegalovirus infection. TCRdb analysed the reads with MiXCR anew, one entry per CDR3 protein. The sample includes about 300,000 distinct CDR3 sequences, about a quarter seen only once; the top ten take approximately 15%. Sequences were obtained from PBMCs. These receptors came from a human donor in good health (CMV status not recorded). Some clones in this sample may be carry-over from other donors' samples.

This clonotype was counted ten times or more. The chain has TRBV7-2 and TRBJ2-5, with 8 bases that match TRBD2. Germline V CDR1 and CDR2: SGHTA, FQGNSA. This CDR3 has 16 residues. V dropped 0 bases and J dropped 2; count of bases not matched to a gene: 5. CDR3 residues: CASSLAPTSGQETQYF. The CDR3 region has the DNA TGTGCCAGCAGCTTAGCCCCCACTAGCGGACAAGAGACCCAGTACTTC.

This clonotype was observed a few times. V and J are TRBV6-5 and TRBJ2-4, with TRBD1 matching over 7 bases. The CDR3 consists of 13 residues. CDR1 MNHEY and CDR2 SVGAGI come from the germline V gene. The ends lost 3 bases at V and 8 bases at J; junction bases unmatched: 4. CDR3 protein: CASSYDRADIQYF. CDR3 in DNA: TGTGCCAGCAGTTATGACAGGGCGGACATTCAGTACTTC.

The chain joins TRBV11-2 to TRBJ2-3, with D perhaps being TRBD1 or TRBD2 (5 bases each). There are 13 residues in the CDR3. V lost 4 bases to trimming and J lost 8 bases, with 13 bases between them. Germline loops: CDR1 SGHAT, CDR2 FQNNGV. The CDR3 is CASSSDPRGTQYF. CDR3 DNA: TGTGCCAGCAGCTCCGACCCGAGGGGTACGCAGTATTTT.

This clonotype has a count of ten or more. V is TRBV19 and J is TRBJ1-1, with no clear D. CDR3 length: 14 amino acids. V gave up 7 bases and J gave up 4 bases, with 16 bases separating them. CDR1 is LNHDA and CDR2 is SQIVND in the germline V gene (reference sequence). CDR3 protein: CASKKAAGGTEAFF. CDR3 nucleotide sequence: TGTGCCAGTAAAAAAGCAGCCGGTGGCACTGAAGCTTTCTTT.

This clonotype has only one observation. V is TRBV27 and J is TRBJ2-5; D perhaps matches TRBD1 (6 bases). V lost 5 bases, J lost 4 bases, and 20 bases lay in between. Per germline, CDR1 MNHEY and CDR2 SMNVEV (reference sequence). The CDR3 totals 16 residues. CDR3 bases: TGTGCCAGCAGTCCGTCGCCTACAGGGACCGCAGAGACCCAGTACTTC. It translates to CASSPSPTGTAETQYF.

The V and J genes are TRBV18 and TRBJ1-1; maybe TRBD1 (5 bases). Germline V gene lookup returns CDR1 KGHSH and CDR2 LQKENI. The CDR3 contains 16 residues. Trimming left V 3 bases short and J 0 bases short, with 14 bases between. In DNA, the CDR3 is TGTGCCAGCTCACCGTTGGGAGGGGTTCTGAACACTGAAGCTTTCTTT. Its protein product is CASSPLGGVLNTEAFF.

The CDR3 reads CASSWRKLAGGSTDTQYF. The DNA for the CDR3 is TGTGCCAGCAGCTGGAGGAAACTAGCGGGGGGTAGCACAGATACGCAGTATTTT. The V and J genes are TRBV7-9 and TRBJ2-3; 12 nucleotides match TRBD2. The trim removed 4 bases at V and 0 bases at J, leaving 8 bases unmatched. The germline V gene encodes CDR1 SEHNR and CDR2 FQNEAQ (reference sequence). The CDR3 length is 18 residues.

This clonotype was counted at least ten times. The chain joins TRBV18 to TRBJ1-6, with no clear D. Trimming shortened V by 3 bases and J by 7 bases, and 7 bases separated the two germline ends. Germline CDR1 is KGHSH and CDR2 is LQKENI. This CDR3 is built from 13 residues. The CDR3 reads CASSPLGNSPLHF. The CDR3 bases are TGTGCCAGCTCACCGTTAGGGAATTCACCCCTCCACTTT.

This clonotype was detected only a few times. The DNA of the CDR3 is TGTGCCAGCAGCTTAGTGCCTAGCGGGAGTATTGGAGATACGCAGTATTTT. The encoded protein is CASSLVPSGSIGDTQYF. The chain is built from TRBV11-2 and TRBJ2-3; 10 positions match TRBD2. Germline trimming cut 1 base from V and 5 bases from J; bases unmatched to any gene: 9. The germline CDR1 and CDR2 sequences are SGHAT and FQNNGV. There are 17 residues in the CDR3.

For this clonotype: Being one base from a much bigger clone, this may be a read error. V gene TRBV6-2 or TRBV6-3 combines with J gene TRBJ2-1, with 9 nucleotides matching TRBD2. The CDR3 runs 14 residues. The V and J ends lost 7 bases and 6 bases, in that order; junction bases with no gene match: 7. Germline loops: CDR1 MNHEY, CDR2 SVGEGT. CDR3 in DNA: TGTGCCAGCAATTTAGCGGGAGTCTCCAATGAGCAGTTCTTC. It specifies CASNLAGVSNEQFF.

This clonotype was seen more than once but under ten times. The J gene is TRBJ2-2, the V gene TRBV28; 11 bases line up with TRBD2. V lost 6 bases, J lost 1 base, and 10 bases stayed unmatched. Germline loops: CDR1 MDHEN, CDR2 SYDVKM. The CDR3 is 18 amino acids. The CDR3 nucleotides read TGTGCCAGCAGGGGTCCGGGACTAGCGGTTTGGAACACCGGGGAGCTGTTTTTT. Translated, it gives CASRGPGLAVWNTGELFF.

This clonotype was seen at least ten times. This CDR3 reads CASSPSGSWETQYF. The CDR3 DNA reads TGTGCCAGCAGCCCTAGCGGGAGCTGGGAGACCCAGTACTTC. This chain links TRBV7-6 with TRBJ2-5; 10 nucleotides align to TRBD2. Trimming cost V 5 bases and J 5 bases; bases outside gene matches: 5. The CDR3 sequence is 14 residues long. Germline loops: CDR1 SGHVS, CDR2 FNYEAQ.

This clonotype was seen ten or more times. The chain joins TRBV6-1 to TRBJ1-5, with 10 positions matching TRBD1. J gave up 3 bases and V 5 bases, and 4 bases lay outside the gene matches. Germline V lookup: CDR1 MNHNS, CDR2 SASEGT. The CDR3 is made up of 15 amino acids. CDR3 residues: CASSWDRGDNQPQHF. DNA of the CDR3: TGTGCCAGCAGTTGGGACAGGGGAGACAATCAGCCCCAGCATTTT.

The chain combines TRBV19 with TRBJ2-1; D perhaps matches TRBD2 (6 bases). V lost 7 bases and J lost 0, with 16 bases in between. CDR3 length: 16 amino acids. Germline CDR1 reads LNHDA; CDR2 reads SQIVND (reference sequence). The CDR3, as DNA: TGTGCCAGTACCCCCGGGGGAAGGGGCTCCTACAATGAGCAGTTCTTC. Amino acids: CASTPGGRGSYNEQFF.

DNA of the CDR3: TGTGCCAGCAGTCGATCCGGGACAGGGGGCTGGGATACGCAGTATTTT. This gives the protein CASSRSGTGGWDTQYF. V and J are TRBV6-5 and TRBJ2-3, with 12 bases matching TRBD1. The CDR3 spans 16 residues. From germline, CDR1 is MNHEY and CDR2 SVGAGI. Trimming removed 5 bases from V and 6 bases from J; junction bases left unmatched: 9.

The gene calls are TRBV20-1 and TRBJ1-1; the D gene is possibly TRBD1 (6 bases). The CDR3 loop spans 13 amino acids. Looked up from germline, CDR1 is DFQATT and CDR2 is SNEGSKA (reference sequence). V was cut by 4 bases and J by 1 base, with 10 bases left in between. The CDR3 DNA reads as TGCAGTGCTATGGGGGCAGCGAACACTGAAGCTTTCTTT. As protein: CSAMGAANTEAFF.

This clonotype was detected a few times. The rearrangement uses TRBV20-1 and TRBJ2-7; a possible D gene is TRBD2 (7 bases). V lost 6 bases and J lost 3, with 9 bases in between. Germline V gene lookup returns CDR1 DFQATT and CDR2 SNEGSKA (reference sequence). The CDR3 totals 11 residues. This CDR3 reads CSAGGGYEQYF. The CDR3, as DNA: TGCAGTGCAGGGGGGGGCTACGAGCAGTACTTC.

In this sample, this clonotype turned up many times. J is TRBJ2-1 and V is TRBV7-2; D remains unclear. This CDR3 is built from 13 residues. Trimming took 2 bases from V and 8 from J, leaving 10 bases between them. Germline-derived CDR1 and CDR2 are SGHTA and FQGNSA. The CDR3 sequence: CASSLNEWYEQFF. In DNA, the CDR3 is TGTGCCAGCAGCTTAAACGAATGGTATGAGCAGTTCTTC.

There are many counts of this clonotype. The genes are TRBV11-2 and TRBJ2-1; D is possibly TRBD1 or TRBD2 (5 bases each). Trimming left V 5 bases short and J 9 bases short, with 14 bases between. In germline, CDR1 is SGHAT, CDR2 FQNNGV. The CDR3 runs to 13 residues. The CDR3 loop is CASSRDPVREQFF. CDR3 DNA sequence: TGTGCCAGCAGCCGGGACCCTGTGCGTGAGCAGTTCTTC. Looking up the rest from reference TRBV11-2 and TRBJ2-1 gives the full variable domain: EAGVAQSPRYKIIEKRQSVAFWCNPISGHATLYWYQQILGQGPKLLIQFQNNGVVDDSQLPKDRFSAERLKGVDSTLKIQPAKLEDSAVYLCASSRDPVREQFFGPGTRLTVL.

The V call is TRBV6-6, the J call TRBJ1-2; maybe TRBD1 (5 bases). The CDR3 is 15 amino acids. V was shortened by 7 bases and J by 0 bases, with 15 bases between the two germline ends. Germline-derived CDR1 and CDR2 are MNHNY and SVGAGI (reference sequence). The CDR3 nucleotides read TGTGCCAGCACTGTGACAGTACAAGCTAACTATGGCTACACCTTC. It codes for CASTVTVQANYGYTF.

This clonotype came up a few times. The rearrangement joins TRBV28 to TRBJ1-5; D gene uncertain. The CDR3 sequence is 12 residues long. Germline V gene sequence: CDR1 MDHEN, CDR2 SYDVKM. V lost 10 bases to trimming and J lost 7 bases, with 14 bases between them. The DNA for the CDR3 is TGTGCCACGGGAAGGATGGACCAGCCCCAGCATTTT. Amino acids: CATGRMDQPQHF.

The V gene is TRBV29-1, the J gene TRBJ1-1; D remains unclear. The CDR3 consists of 10 residues. Germline values: CDR1 SQVTM, CDR2 ANQGSEA. The germline V and J ends were trimmed by 7 bases and 5 bases, with 8 bases remaining between them. The CDR3 coding sequence is TGCAGCGGGGGTGAGACTGAAGCTTTCTTT. Its protein is CSGGETEAFF.

This clonotype occurred many times. The chain uses TRBV6-6 and TRBJ2-1; 9 bases map to TRBD1. Unmatched junction bases numbered 12, after V lost 4 bases and J lost 2 bases. There are 18 residues in the CDR3. Germline CDR1 is MNHNY and CDR2 is SVGAGI (reference sequence). The CDR3 DNA reads TGTGCCAGCAGTTTCCCGACCGGGACAGGGAGGACCTACAATGAGCAGTTCTTC. This encodes CASSFPTGTGRTYNEQFF.

V and J are TRBV5-4 and TRBJ2-5; unclear D gene. The germline gives CDR1 SGHNT, CDR2 YYREEE (reference sequence). Trimming took off 4 bases at V and 5 bases at J, with 12 bases between the two ends. The CDR3 is 13 residues long. CDR3 sequence (DNA): TGTGCCAGCAGCCCACATCATTTGGAGACCCAGTACTTC. The encoded protein is CASSPHHLETQYF.

This sequence joins TRBV11-2 and TRBJ2-1, with D uncertain. The CDR3 is 15 amino acids. The V gene lost 0 bases and the J gene lost 9 bases, with 15 bases spanning the gap. From germline, CDR1 is SGHAT and CDR2 FQNNGV. The CDR3 reads CASSLEALAPSEQFF. The CDR3 DNA sequence: TGTGCCAGCAGCTTAGAGGCTCTGGCCCCAAGTGAGCAGTTCTTC. Filled out from reference TRBV11-2 and TRBJ2-1, the complete variable domain reads EAGVAQSPRYKIIEKRQSVAFWCNPISGHATLYWYQQILGQGPKLLIQFQNNGVVDDSQLPKDRFSAERLKGVDSTLKIQPAKLEDSAVYLCASSLEALAPSEQFFGPGTRLTVL.

The chain carries TRBV29-1 and TRBJ2-3; D gene uncertain. This CDR3 has 10 amino acids. Germline-derived CDR1 and CDR2 are SQVTM and ANQGSEA. The ends were cut back, 4 bases at V and 14 bases at J, with 13 bases in the middle. The CDR3 DNA sequence: TGCAGCGTTGGTTCCGGACCGGCGTATTTT. Residues: CSVGSGPAYF.